This T cell receptor beta chain was profiled in a study of beta chain features in type 1 diabetes. Notes on the study in general: Shorter TCRB CDR3s, moderately but significantly so, were found in Type 1 diabetes patients in all four CD4+ subsets.

This clone was observed a few times. Its antigen is not known. Reverse transcription of all isolated RNA meant that expressed TCRB transcripts were sequenced. Measured with immunoSEQ multiplex PCR; TCRdb has only the in-frame clones, and not every one. The top ten clones hold roughly 0.04% of a sample with hundreds of thousands of clones, 11% to 15% of them seen once. V lost 4 bases to trimming and J lost 3 bases; unmatched junction nucleotides: 2. The CDR3 is 12 amino acids. Germline assignment: CDR1 GTSNPN and CDR2 SVGIG (reference sequence). The chain employs TRBV30 and TRBJ2-5; 7 bases match TRBD1. The sample taken for sequencing was naive CD4+ T cells from blood. The sequence came from a man between 18 and 29 years old with type 1 diabetes. As DNA, the CDR3 is TGTGCCTGGAACAGGGGTAAAGAGACCCAGTACTTC. Translated: CAWNRGKETQYF.